The present T cell receptor (beta chain) was sequenced within a study of cytomegalovirus exposure and HLA in healthy donors (TCRdb year 2017). Regarding the complete study: A later analysis indicated that the roughly 130 validation repertoires were generated on the platform also employed for the approximately 690 repertoires of the first cohort. The aim of the study was to test whether cataloging public T cell receptors could identify signatures of past pathogen exposure. Besides the first cohort of around 700 subjects, a separate validation cohort made up of roughly 130 different subjects was used. To predict cytomegalovirus infection status, the study combined high-throughput TCR immunosequencing, statistical association of individual TCRs with disease status, and machine learning.

Separate from the approximately 700-subject first cohort, the validation cohort of 120 subjects was the group to which the donors belonged. Overall results and qualifications from the work: The authors suggested that the approach could potentially be extended to other disease states and immunological phenotypes. A few of the identified cytomegalovirus-associated TCR beta chains were confirmed in vitro to be specific for cytomegalovirus antigens. A later analysis had no HLA typing for the validation cohort, so co-occurrence there was scored across all 110 or so repertoires. Most TCR sequences were observed very rarely across donors, whereas some public TCRs were present in many individuals. A total of 150 to 200 TCR beta chains were listed by the study as associated with cytomegalovirus. In both the original and validation cohorts, the classifier was reported to diagnose cytomegalovirus status with high specificity and sensitivity. Subsequent analysis determined that TCRs grouped into clusters in the first cohort also showed a tendency toward co-occurrence across the roughly 110 validation repertoires, and approximately 94% of cluster scores exceeded 0.

This clone was counted once. Its recognized antigen is unknown. Per-base quality was not reported, and no clone a single base away is much larger than it. After removal of 7 bases from V and 2 bases from J, the junction retains 8 bases not matched to a gene. Spanning cysteine to phenylalanine, the CDR3 consists of 15 amino acids. Left in the record is the CDR3 DNA by itself, 45 bases read in frame from the first base. For CDR1 and CDR2, the germline V gene (reference sequence) lists MNHEY and SMNVEV. The library was prepared using the immunoSEQ multiplex PCR assay. Processing in the source paper ran as follows. A statistical classification framework was developed to diagnose cytomegalovirus status using the catalog of TCR beta chain sequences. TCRdb carries this immuneACCESS record with in-frame sequences only. Its versions omit some clonotypes, under half of them owing to an unresolved V gene in the studies checked, with the rest unexplained. Clonal size and the V and J genes are those of that table, whereas D and trimming came from the DNA. The sample table contains 150,000 to 200,000 clones; only one count was recorded for around 85% of them. Approximately 16% of the sample is in the top ten clones.

Rearrangement joined TRBV27 to TRBJ2-1, and 7 junction bases match TRBD2. Sequenced sample: PBMCs. The source is a man in his late teens or twenties in good health and CMV-seropositive. The DNA sequence is given as TGTGCCAGCACCCTAGGCGGGGGAACCTACAATGAGCAGTTCTTC. Its coded protein is CASTLGGGTYNEQFF.